Sequencing of this T cell receptor (beta chain) was carried out in a study of metastatic and nonmetastatic thyroid tumors. Study at large: Repertoire comparison spanned blood and tumor or nodule tissue of malignant and benign thyroid patients.

V gave up 3 bases and J gave up 1 base, with 10 bases separating them. Germline-derived CDR1 and CDR2 are KGHSH and LQKENI. The CDR3 sequence is 15 residues long. Original data processing: Researchers built a distant-metastasis classifier for papillary thyroid cancer that drew on CDR3 differences across clinicopathological groups. TCRdb recomputed clones from the PCR reads via MiXCR. These V and J calls are TCRdb output, not the study's own analysis. The repertoire has 14,000 to 15,000 clones, 20% to 25% of them found once; the top ten carry less than 8.5%. This clone was detected ten times or more. No patient received treatment before thyroid surgery.

Specimen: tumor tissue. The chain has TRBV18 and TRBJ2-1; D is uncertain. The receptor was derived from a female donor with papillary thyroid cancer or a benign thyroid nodule (not recorded which). Some clones in this sample may be carry-over from other donors' samples. The CDR3 nucleotides are TGTGCCAGCTCACCCTCACAGCGATCCTACAATGAGCAGTTCTTC. It is translated as CASSPSQRSYNEQFF. Full variable domain (remainder filled in from reference TRBV18 and TRBJ2-1): NAGVMQNPRHLVRRRGQEARLRCSPMKGHSHVYWYRQLPEEGLKFMVYLQKENIIDESGMPKERFSAEFPKEGPSILRIQQVVRGDSAAYFCASSPSQRSYNEQFFGPGTRLTVL.